These 3 T cell receptor beta chains originate from one sample sequenced in a study of blood T cells in healthy people across ages. A second PCR of 7 to 11 cycles used a sample-barcoded 5' primer and a J-beta primer mix. One entry per CDR3 protein, called by TCRdb with MiXCR from the 5' RACE reads. The data hold approximately 1.5 million distinct CDR3 sequences, with around 35% observed a single time. The sequenced sample consisted of blood. These receptors were collected from a woman aged 25 to 39 in good health.

The rearrangement uses TRBV6-1 and TRBJ2-5, with 12 bases fitting TRBD2. The ends lost 4 bases at V and 11 bases at J; junction bases unmatched: 8. This CDR3 spans 14 amino acids. Germline V CDR1 and CDR2: MNHNS, SASEGT. CDR3 protein: CASSGLAGVFEQYF. CDR3 coding DNA: TGTGCCAGCAGTGGACTAGCGGGAGTTTTTGAGCAGTACTTC.

V is TRBV3-1 and J is TRBJ2-3; D is undetermined. Trimming pared 3 bases from V and 2 bases from J, leaving 12 bases between. CDR1 is LGHDT, CDR2 YNNKEL, per germline (reference sequence). This CDR3 is built from 15 residues. In nucleotides, the CDR3 is TGTGCCAGCAGCCATGGGTTACGACCCACAGATACGCAGTATTTT. It codes for CASSHGLRPTDTQYF.

CDR3 protein: CSASDARGVGNEQFF. The CDR3 nucleotides read TGCAGTGCTAGTGATGCCAGGGGAGTAGGCAATGAGCAGTTCTTC. The rearrangement joins TRBV20-1 to TRBJ2-1; D perhaps matches TRBD1 (6 bases). The CDR3 has 15 residues. In germline, CDR1 is DFQATT, CDR2 SNEGSKA (reference sequence). The ends were cut back, 3 bases at V and 6 bases at J, with 18 bases in the middle.